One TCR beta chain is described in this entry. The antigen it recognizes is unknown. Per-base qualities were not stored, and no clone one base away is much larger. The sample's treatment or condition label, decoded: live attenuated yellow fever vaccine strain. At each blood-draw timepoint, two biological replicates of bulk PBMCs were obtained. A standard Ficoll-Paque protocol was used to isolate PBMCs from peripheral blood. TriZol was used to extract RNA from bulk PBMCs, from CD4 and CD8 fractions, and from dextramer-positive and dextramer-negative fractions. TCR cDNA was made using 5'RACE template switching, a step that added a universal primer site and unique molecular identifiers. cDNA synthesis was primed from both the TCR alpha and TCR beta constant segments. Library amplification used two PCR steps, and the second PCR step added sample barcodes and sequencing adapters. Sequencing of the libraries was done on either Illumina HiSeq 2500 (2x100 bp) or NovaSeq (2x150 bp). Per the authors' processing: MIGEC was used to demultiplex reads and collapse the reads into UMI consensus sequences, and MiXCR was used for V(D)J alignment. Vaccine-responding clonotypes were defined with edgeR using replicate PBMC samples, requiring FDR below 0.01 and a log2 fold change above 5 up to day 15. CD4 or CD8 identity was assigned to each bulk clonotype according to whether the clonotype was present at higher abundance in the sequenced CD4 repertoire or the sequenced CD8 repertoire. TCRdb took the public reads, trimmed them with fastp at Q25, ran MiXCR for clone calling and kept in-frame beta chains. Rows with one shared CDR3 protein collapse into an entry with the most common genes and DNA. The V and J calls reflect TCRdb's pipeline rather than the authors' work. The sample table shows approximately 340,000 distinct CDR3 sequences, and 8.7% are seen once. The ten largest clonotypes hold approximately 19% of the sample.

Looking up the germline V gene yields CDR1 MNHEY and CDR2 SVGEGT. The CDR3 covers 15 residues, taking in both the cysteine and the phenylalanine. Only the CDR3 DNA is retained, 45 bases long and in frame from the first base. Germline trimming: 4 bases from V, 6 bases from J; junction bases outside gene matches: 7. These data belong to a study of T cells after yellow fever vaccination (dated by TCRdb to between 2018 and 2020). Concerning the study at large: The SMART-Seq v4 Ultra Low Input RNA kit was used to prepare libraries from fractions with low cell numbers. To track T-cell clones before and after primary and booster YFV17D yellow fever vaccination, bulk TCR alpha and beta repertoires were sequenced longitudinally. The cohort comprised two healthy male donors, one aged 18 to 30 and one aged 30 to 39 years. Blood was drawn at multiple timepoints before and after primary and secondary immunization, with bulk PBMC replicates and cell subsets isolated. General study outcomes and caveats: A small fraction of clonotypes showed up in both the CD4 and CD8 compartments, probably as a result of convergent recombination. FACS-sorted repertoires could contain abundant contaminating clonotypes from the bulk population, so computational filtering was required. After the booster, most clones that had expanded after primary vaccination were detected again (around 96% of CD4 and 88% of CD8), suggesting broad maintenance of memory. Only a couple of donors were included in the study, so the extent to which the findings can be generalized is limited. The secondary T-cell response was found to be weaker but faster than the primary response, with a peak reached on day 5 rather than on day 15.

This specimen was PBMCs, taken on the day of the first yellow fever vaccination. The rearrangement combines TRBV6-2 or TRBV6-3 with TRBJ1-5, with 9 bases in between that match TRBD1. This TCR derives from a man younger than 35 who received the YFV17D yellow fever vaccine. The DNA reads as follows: TGTGCCAGCAGTTTACATGGGACAGGGTTTCAGCCCCAGCATTTT. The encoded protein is CASSLHGTGFQPQHF.